Listed below are T cell receptor beta chains from one sample, sequenced in a study of blood T cell repertoires in COVID-19. TCRdb's copy holds only in-frame clones and misses some; the assay was immunoSEQ multiplex PCR. The data show some 400,000 clones, with more than 70% seen just once and over 9.5% held by the top ten. The specimen sequenced was peripheral blood. The receptor source for this set is a woman younger than 45 with COVID-19, enrolled during active disease. Both conserved end residues are part of each CDR3. Fields, in order: V gene, D gene, clone size, J gene, CDR3 protein, CDR3 DNA. A D gene is named only where the DNA matches it firmly. Some rows mark clone size as missing; the rest say once, few, many or name a class of expanded clone.

TRBV6-5,.,once,TRBJ2-4,CASTYRNIQYF,TGTGCCAGCACCTACCGGAACATTCAGTACTTC
TRBV10-3,.,.,TRBJ2-4,CAISLKPGQQNIQYF,TGTGCCATCAGTCTTAAACCCGGACAGCAAAACATTCAGTACTTC
TRBV7-9,TRBD1,few,TRBJ2-7,CASSLAGQGSYEQYF,TGTGCCAGCAGCTTAGCGGGACAGGGCTCCTACGAGCAGTACTTC
TRBV7-3,TRBD1,.,TRBJ1-2,CASDRGRVNYGYTF,TGTGCCAGCGACAGGGGGCGCGTTAACTATGGCTACACCTTT
TRBV5-1,.,.,TRBJ2-3,CASRILLLTDTQYF,TGCGCCAGCAGGATCTTACTCCTCACAGATACGCAGTATTTT
TRBV30,.,.,TRBJ1-2,CAWSSRYGYTF,TGTGCCTGGAGTTCGAGGTATGGCTACACCTTC
TRBV5-8,TRBD2,.,TRBJ2-5,CASSPGLAVQETQYF,TGTGCCAGCAGCCCGGGACTAGCGGTACAAGAGACCCAGTACTTC
TRBV7-3,TRBD1,few,TRBJ1-6,CASSSSGQVGPLHF,TGTGCCAGCAGCTCCTCGGGACAGGTTGGACCCCTCCACTTT
TRBV10-3,.,.,TRBJ2-7,CAISTGISYEQYF,TGTGCCATCAGTACCGGGATCTCCTACGAGCAGTACTTC
TRBV6-5,TRBD1,once,TRBJ2-2,CASSRQGFGSGELFF,TGTGCCAGCAGCAGACAGGGATTCGGCAGCGGGGAGCTGTTTTTT
TRBV6-5,.,.,TRBJ2-5,CATNSGAETQYF,TGTGCCACAAACTCAGGGGCGGAGACCCAGTACTTC
TRBV5-1,.,.,TRBJ2-7,CASSFPDGGYEQYF,TGCGCCAGCAGCTTCCCCGACGGAGGATACGAGCAGTACTTC
TRBV12-3/TRBV12-4,TRBD2,.,TRBJ2-7,CASGLASEQYF,TGTGCCAGCGGACTAGCGTCCGAGCAGTACTTC
TRBV7-2,TRBD1,.,TRBJ2-5,CASSPRTGETQYF,TGTGCCAGCAGCCCAAGGACAGGGGAGACCCAGTACTTC
TRBV28,.,.,TRBJ1-1,CASRGGPEAFF,TGTGCCAGCAGAGGAGGGCCTGAAGCTTTCTTT
TRBV19,.,many,TRBJ1-5,CARRPNQPQHF,TGTGCGAGGCGCCCGAATCAGCCCCAGCATTTT
TRBV28,TRBD1,.,TRBJ2-7,CASSWGQGGTYEQYF,TGTGCCAGCAGTTGGGGACAGGGGGGCACCTACGAGCAGTACTTC
TRBV30,TRBD2,.,TRBJ2-3,CACLTSGIFTDTQYF,TGTGCCTGTTTGACTAGCGGGATTTTCACAGATACGCAGTATTTT
TRBV3-1/TRBV3-2,TRBD1,.,TRBJ2-2,CASSHAQGARYTGELFF,TGTGCCAGCAGCCACGCCCAGGGGGCGCGTTACACCGGGGAGCTGTTTTTT
TRBV6-4,.,few,TRBJ2-1,CASSPGESSYNEQFF,TGTGCCAGCAGTCCAGGGGAGAGCTCCTACAATGAGCAGTTCTTC
TRBV19,TRBD1,.,TRBJ2-3,CATRLGQAASTDTQYF,TGTGCCACCCGGCTCGGACAGGCCGCTAGCACAGATACGCAGTATTTT
TRBV30,.,.,TRBJ1-2,CAWNAGNYGYTF,TGTGCCTGGAATGCAGGGAACTATGGCTACACCTTC
TRBV7-9,.,.,TRBJ1-3,CASSLFLGEGNTIYF,TGTGCCAGCAGCTTATTCTTGGGAGAAGGAAACACCATATATTTT
TRBV18,TRBD2,once,TRBJ2-1,CASSPLSGSSYNEQFF,TGTGCCAGCTCACCACTCAGCGGGAGCTCCTACAATGAGCAGTTCTTC
TRBV4-2,TRBD2,.,TRBJ2-5,CASSQDPTSGRGETQYF,TGTGCCAGCAGCCAAGATCCGACAAGCGGGAGAGGTGAGACCCAGTACTTC
TRBV11-3,.,.,TRBJ2-7,CASSFRAGEQYF,TGTGCCAGCAGCTTTAGAGCGGGCGAGCAGTACTTC
TRBV28,TRBD1,.,TRBJ1-2,CASSPPGQGLYGYTF,TGTGCCAGCAGTCCGCCGGGACAGGGGTTATATGGCTACACCTTC
TRBV28,.,.,TRBJ2-5,CASSPSTAGRRETQYF,TGTGCCAGCAGTCCCTCGACCGCTGGGCGCAGGGAGACCCAGTACTTC
TRBV12-3/TRBV12-4,.,.,TRBJ2-2,CASSSTGTGELFF,TGTGCCAGCAGTTCGACGGGCACCGGGGAGCTGTTTTTT
TRBV28,TRBD1,.,TRBJ1-1,CASRRQGSTEAFF,TGTGCCAGCAGGCGACAGGGTAGCACTGAAGCTTTCTTT
TRBV29-1,.,.,TRBJ1-1,CSVVRGGTEAFF,TGCAGCGTTGTCAGGGGTGGAACTGAAGCTTTCTTT